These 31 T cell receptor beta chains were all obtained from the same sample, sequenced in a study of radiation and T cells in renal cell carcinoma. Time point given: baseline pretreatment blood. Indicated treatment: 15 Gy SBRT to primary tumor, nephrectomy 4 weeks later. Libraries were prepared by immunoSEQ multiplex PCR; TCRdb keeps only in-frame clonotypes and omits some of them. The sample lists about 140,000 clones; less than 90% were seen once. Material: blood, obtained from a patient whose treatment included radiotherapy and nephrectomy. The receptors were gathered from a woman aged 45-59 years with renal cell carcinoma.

CDR3 nucleotide sequence: TGCAGCGTTGTTGAGGGAAACACCATATATTTT. Protein: CSVVEGNTIYF. The chain carries TRBV29-1 and TRBJ1-3; D call uncertain. CDR1 and CDR2 from the germline V gene are SQVTM and ANQGSEA. The CDR3 is 11 residues long. V gave up 4 bases and J gave up 4 bases, with 5 bases separating them. Full variable domain (rest looked up from reference TRBV29-1 and TRBJ1-3): SAVISQKPSRDICQRGTSLTIQCQVDSQVTMMFWYRQQPGQSLTLIATANQGSEATYESGFVIDKFPISRPNLTFSTLTVSNMSPEDSSIYLCSVVEGNTIYFGEGSWLTVV.

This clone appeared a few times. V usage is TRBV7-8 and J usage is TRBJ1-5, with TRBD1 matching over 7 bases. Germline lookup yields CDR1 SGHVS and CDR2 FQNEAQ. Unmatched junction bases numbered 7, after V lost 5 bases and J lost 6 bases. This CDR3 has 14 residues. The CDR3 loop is CASSTYRGGQPQHF. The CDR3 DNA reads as TGTGCCAGCAGCACCTACAGGGGCGGTCAGCCCCAGCATTTT.

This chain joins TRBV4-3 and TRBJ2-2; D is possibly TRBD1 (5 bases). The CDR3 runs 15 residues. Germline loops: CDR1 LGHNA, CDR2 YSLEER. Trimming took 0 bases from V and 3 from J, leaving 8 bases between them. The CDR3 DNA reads TGCGCCAGCAGCCAAGATATAGGGGACACCGGGGAGCTGTTTTTT. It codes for CASSQDIGDTGELFF.

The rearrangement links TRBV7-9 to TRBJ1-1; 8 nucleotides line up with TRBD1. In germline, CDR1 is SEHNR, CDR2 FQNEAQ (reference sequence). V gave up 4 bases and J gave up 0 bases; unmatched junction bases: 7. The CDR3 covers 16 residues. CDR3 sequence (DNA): TGTGCCAGCAGCTCCCGGGACAGGCCCATGAACACTGAAGCTTTCTTT. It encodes CASSSRDRPMNTEAFF.

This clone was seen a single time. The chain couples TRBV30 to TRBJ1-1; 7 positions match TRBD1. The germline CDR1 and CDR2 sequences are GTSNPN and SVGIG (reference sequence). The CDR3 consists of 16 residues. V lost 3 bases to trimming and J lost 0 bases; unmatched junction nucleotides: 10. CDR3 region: CAWRRGGSYMNTEAFF. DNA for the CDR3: TGTGCCTGGAGGAGAGGGGGCAGTTACATGAACACTGAAGCTTTCTTT.

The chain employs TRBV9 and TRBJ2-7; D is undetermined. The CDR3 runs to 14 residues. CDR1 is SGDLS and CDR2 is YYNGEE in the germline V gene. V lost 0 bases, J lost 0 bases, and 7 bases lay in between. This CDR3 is CASSVAVASYEQYF. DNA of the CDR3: TGTGCCAGCAGCGTAGCGGTAGCCTCCTACGAGCAGTACTTC.

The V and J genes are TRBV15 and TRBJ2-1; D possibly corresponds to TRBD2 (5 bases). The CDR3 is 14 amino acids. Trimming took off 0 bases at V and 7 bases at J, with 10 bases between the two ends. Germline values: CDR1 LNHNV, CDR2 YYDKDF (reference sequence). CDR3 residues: CATSRDLTGNEQFF. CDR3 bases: TGTGCCACCAGCAGAGATCTTACGGGAAATGAGCAGTTCTTC.

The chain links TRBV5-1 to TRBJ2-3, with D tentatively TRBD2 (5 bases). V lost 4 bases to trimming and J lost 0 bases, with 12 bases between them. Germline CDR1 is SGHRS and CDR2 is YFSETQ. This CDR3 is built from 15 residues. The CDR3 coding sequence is TGCGCCAGCAGCCCGAGGACTTCTAGCACAGATACGCAGTATTTT. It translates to CASSPRTSSTDTQYF. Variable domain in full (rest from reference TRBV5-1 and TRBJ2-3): KAGVTQTPRYLIKTRGQQVTLSCSPISGHRSVSWYQQTPGQGLQFLFEYFSETQRNKGNFPGRFSGRQFSNSRSEMNVSTLELGDSALYLCASSPRTSSTDTQYFGPGTRLTVL.

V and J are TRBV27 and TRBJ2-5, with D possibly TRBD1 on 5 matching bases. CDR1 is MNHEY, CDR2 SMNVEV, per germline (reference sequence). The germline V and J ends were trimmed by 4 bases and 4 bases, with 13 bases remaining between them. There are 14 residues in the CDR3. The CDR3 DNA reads TGTGCCAGCAGTTATCAGGGATCGCGAGAGACCCAGTACTTC. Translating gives CASSYQGSRETQYF.

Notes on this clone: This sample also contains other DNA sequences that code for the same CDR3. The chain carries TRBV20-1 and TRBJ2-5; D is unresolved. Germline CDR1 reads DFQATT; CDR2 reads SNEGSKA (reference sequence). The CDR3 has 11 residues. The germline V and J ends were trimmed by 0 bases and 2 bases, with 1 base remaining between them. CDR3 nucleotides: TGCAGTGCTAGAGATCAAGAGACCCAGTACTTC. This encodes CSARDQETQYF.

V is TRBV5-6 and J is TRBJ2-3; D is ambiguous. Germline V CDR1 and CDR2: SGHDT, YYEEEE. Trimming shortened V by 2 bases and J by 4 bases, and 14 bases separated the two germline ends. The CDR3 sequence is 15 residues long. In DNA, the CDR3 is TGTGCCAGCAGCTTTGGGGTACCCAACCCAGATACGCAGTATTTT. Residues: CASSFGVPNPDTQYF.

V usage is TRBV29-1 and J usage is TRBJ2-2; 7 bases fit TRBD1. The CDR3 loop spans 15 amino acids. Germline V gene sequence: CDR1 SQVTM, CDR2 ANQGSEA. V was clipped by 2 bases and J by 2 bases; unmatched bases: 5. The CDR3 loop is CSVETTGENTGELFF. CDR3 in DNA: TGCAGCGTTGAAACCACAGGGGAAAACACCGGGGAGCTGTTTTTT.

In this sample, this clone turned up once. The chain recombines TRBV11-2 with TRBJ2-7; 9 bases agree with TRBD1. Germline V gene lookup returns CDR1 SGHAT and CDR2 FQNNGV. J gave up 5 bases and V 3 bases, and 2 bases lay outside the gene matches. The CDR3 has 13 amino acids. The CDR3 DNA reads TGTGCCAGCAGCTTGGACAGGGGTAACGAGCAGTACTTC. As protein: CASSLDRGNEQYF.

CDR3 region: CASSGPGRMNTEAFF. In DNA, the CDR3 is TGTGCCAGCAGTGGGCCGGGACGGATGAACACTGAAGCTTTCTTT. The chain combines TRBV6-5 with TRBJ1-1; D is possibly TRBD1 (5 bases). Trimming stripped 5 bases from V and 0 bases from J, with 13 bases between. This CDR3 has 15 amino acids. Germline values: CDR1 MNHEY, CDR2 SVGAGI.

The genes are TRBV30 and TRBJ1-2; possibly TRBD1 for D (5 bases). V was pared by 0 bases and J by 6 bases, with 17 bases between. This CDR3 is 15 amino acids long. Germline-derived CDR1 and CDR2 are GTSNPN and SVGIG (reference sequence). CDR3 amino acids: CAWSVLLSGQNGYTF. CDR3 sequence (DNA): TGTGCCTGGAGTGTACTTCTTTCGGGGCAGAATGGCTACACCTTC.

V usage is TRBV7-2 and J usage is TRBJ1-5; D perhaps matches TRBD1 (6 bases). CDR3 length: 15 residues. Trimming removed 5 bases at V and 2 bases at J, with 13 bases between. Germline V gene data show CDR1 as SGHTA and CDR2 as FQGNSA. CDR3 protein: CASSPSGGRNQPQHF. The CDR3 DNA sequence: TGTGCCAGCAGCCCTTCCGGGGGCCGCAATCAGCCCCAGCATTTT.

CDR3 region: CASSFTKTSGIYEQYF. The CDR3 DNA follows: TGTGCCAGCAGTTTTACAAAGACTAGCGGGATTTACGAGCAGTACTTC. The V call is TRBV28, the J call TRBJ2-7, with TRBD2 matching 11 bases. The V and J ends lost 3 bases and 4 bases, in that order; junction bases with no gene match: 8. Germline V CDR1 and CDR2: MDHEN, SYDVKM. The CDR3 consists of 16 residues.

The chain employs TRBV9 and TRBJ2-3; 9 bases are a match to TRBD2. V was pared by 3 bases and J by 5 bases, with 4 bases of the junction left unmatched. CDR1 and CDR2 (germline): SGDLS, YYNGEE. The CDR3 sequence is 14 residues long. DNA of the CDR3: TGTGCCAGCAGCGCGACTAGCGGACAAGATACGCAGTATTTT. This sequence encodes CASSATSGQDTQYF. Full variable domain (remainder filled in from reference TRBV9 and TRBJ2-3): DSGVTQTPKHLITATGQRVTLRCSPRSGDLSVYWYQQSLDQGLQFLIQYYNGEERAKGNILERFSAQQFPDLHSELNLSSLELGDSALYFCASSATSGQDTQYFGPGTRLTVL.

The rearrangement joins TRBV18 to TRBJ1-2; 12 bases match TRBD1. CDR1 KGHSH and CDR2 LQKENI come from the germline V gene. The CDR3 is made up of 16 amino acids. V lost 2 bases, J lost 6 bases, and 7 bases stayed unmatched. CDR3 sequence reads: CASSPGTGGSINGYTF. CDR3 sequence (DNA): TGTGCCAGCTCACCAGGGACAGGGGGCTCCATAAATGGCTACACCTTC.

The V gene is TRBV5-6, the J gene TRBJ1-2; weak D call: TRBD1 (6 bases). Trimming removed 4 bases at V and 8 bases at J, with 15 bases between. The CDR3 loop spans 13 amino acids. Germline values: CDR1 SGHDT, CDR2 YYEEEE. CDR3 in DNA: TGTGCCAGCAGCCCACAGGGATCCGGGGGCTACACCTTC. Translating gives CASSPQGSGGYTF. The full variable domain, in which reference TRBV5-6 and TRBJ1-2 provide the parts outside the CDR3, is DAGVTQSPTHLIKTRGQQVTLRCSPKSGHDTVSWYQQALGQGPQFIFQYYEEEERQRGNFPDRFSGHQFPNYSSELNVNALLLGDSALYLCASSPQGSGGYTFGSGTRLTVV.

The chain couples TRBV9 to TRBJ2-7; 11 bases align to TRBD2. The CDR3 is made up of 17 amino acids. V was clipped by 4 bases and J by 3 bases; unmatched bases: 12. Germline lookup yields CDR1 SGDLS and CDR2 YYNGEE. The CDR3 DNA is TGTGCCAGCAGCTATGCCGCGACTAGCGGGGAGTTCTACGAGCAGTACTTC. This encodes CASSYAATSGEFYEQYF.

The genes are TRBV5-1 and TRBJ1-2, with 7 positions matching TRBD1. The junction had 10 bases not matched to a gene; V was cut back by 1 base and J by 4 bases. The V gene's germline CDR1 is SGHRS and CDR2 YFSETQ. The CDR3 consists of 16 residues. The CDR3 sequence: CASSLSPDRASYGYTF. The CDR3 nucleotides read TGCGCCAGCAGCTTGTCCCCCGACAGGGCGAGCTATGGCTACACCTTC.

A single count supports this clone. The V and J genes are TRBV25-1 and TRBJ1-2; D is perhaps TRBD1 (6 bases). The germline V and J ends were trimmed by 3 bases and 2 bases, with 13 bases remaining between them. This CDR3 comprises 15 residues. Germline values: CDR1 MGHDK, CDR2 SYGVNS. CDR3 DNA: TGTGCCAGCAGTGATTTTGGGGGGCCCAACTATGGCTACACCTTC. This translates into CASSDFGGPNYGYTF.

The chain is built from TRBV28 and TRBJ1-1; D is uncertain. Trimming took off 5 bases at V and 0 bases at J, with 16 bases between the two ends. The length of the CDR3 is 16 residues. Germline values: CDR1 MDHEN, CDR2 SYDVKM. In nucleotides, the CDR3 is TGTGCCAGCAGTGGGGTCGGGATAGTCATGAACACTGAAGCTTTCTTT. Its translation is CASSGVGIVMNTEAFF.

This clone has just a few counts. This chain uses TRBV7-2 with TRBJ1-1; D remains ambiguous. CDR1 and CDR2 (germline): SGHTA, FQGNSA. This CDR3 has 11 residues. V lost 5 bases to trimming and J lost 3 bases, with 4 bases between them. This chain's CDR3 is CASSLYTEAFF. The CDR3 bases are TGTGCCAGCAGCCTCTACACTGAAGCTTTCTTT.

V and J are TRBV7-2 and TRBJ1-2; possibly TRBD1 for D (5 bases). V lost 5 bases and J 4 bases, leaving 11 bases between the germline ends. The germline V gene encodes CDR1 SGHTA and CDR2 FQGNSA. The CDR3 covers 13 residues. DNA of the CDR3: TGTGCCAGCAGCACCCGACAGATCTATGGCTACACCTTC. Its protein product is CASSTRQIYGYTF.

CDR3 coding DNA: TGTGCCAGCAGCTTAGGGATCCAGTTAGGAGGGAGCTATGGCTACACCTTC. Translated: CASSLGIQLGGSYGYTF. The chain employs TRBV7-8 and TRBJ1-2, with D unclear. The CDR3 length is 17 residues. The germline V and J ends were trimmed by 1 base and 4 bases, with 19 bases remaining between them. The germline gives CDR1 SGHVS, CDR2 FQNEAQ.

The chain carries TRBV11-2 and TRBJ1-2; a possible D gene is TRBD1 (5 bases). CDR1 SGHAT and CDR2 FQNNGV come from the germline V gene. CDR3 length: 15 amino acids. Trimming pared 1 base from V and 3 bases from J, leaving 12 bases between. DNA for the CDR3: TGTGCCAGCAGCTTAGTCCCAGGGTTGGACTATGGCTACACCTTC. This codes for CASSLVPGLDYGYTF. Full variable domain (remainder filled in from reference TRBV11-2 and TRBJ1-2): EAGVAQSPRYKIIEKRQSVAFWCNPISGHATLYWYQQILGQGPKLLIQFQNNGVVDDSQLPKDRFSAERLKGVDSTLKIQPAKLEDSAVYLCASSLVPGLDYGYTFGSGTRLTVV.

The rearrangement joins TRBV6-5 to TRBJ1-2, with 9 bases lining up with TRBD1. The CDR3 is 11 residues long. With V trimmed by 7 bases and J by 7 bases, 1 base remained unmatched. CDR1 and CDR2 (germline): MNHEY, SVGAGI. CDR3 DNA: TGTGCCAGCAAGACAGGGGGTGGCTACACCTTC. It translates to CASKTGGGYTF.

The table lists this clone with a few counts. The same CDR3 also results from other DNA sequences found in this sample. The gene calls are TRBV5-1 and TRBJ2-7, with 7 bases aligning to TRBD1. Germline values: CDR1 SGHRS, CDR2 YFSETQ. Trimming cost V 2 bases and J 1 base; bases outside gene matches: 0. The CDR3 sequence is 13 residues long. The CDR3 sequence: CASSLQGSYEQYF. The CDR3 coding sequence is TGCGCCAGCAGCTTACAGGGGTCCTACGAGCAGTACTTC.

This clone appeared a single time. CDR3 sequence: CASSLWPDRSSYEQYF. Here the CDR3 DNA reads TGTGCCAGCAGTTTATGGCCAGACAGGAGCTCCTACGAGCAGTACTTC. The chain recombines TRBV28 with TRBJ2-7; possible D gene TRBD1, 6 bases. The CDR3 is 16 residues long. V was shortened by 0 bases and J by 0 bases, with 12 bases between the two germline ends. Germline-derived CDR1 and CDR2 are MDHEN and SYDVKM. Looking up the rest from reference TRBV28 and TRBJ2-7 gives the full variable domain: DVKVTQSSRYLVKRTGEKVFLECVQDMDHENMFWYRQDPGLGLRLIYFSYDVKMKEKGDIPEGYSVSREKKERFSLILESASTNQTSMYLCASSLWPDRSSYEQYFGPGTRLTVT.